These 30 T cell receptor beta chains share one sample of origin, sequenced in a study of blood T cell repertoires in COVID-19. Profiled with immunoSEQ multiplex PCR; TCRdb holds only in-frame clones, not every one. The table lists approximately 220,000 clones, more than 80% of them singletons. Specimen: PBMCs or T cells enriched from blood (not recorded which). The receptor set was obtained from a woman under 30 in a cohort exposed to, infected with or recovered from COVID-19 (not recorded which).

The genes are TRBV7-2 and TRBJ2-2, with D possibly being TRBD2 (6 bases). This CDR3 region has 15 residues. Germline CDR1 is SGHTA and CDR2 is FQGNSA. V was shortened by 1 base and J by 5 bases, with 11 bases between the two germline ends. The DNA for the CDR3 is TGTGCCAGCAGCTTAGAGCACCGGGGGACCGGGGAGCTGTTTTTT. Protein product: CASSLEHRGTGELFF.

The chain's CDR3 is CASSLGGLVPLYEQYF. CDR3 DNA: TGTGCCAGCAGCTTAGGAGGACTCGTCCCCCTCTACGAGCAGTACTTC. This rearrangement joins TRBV11-3 to TRBJ2-7, with TRBD2 as a possible D gene (5 bases). V lost 1 base and J 3 bases, leaving 16 bases between the germline ends. The CDR3 is 16 amino acids. Germline loops: CDR1 SGHNT, CDR2 YENEEA.

The V call is TRBV4-1, the J call TRBJ1-3, with 8 bases matching TRBD1. Germline values: CDR1 MGHRA, CDR2 YSYEKL. CDR3 length equals 15 residues. V gave up 2 bases and J gave up 3 bases; unmatched junction bases: 3. CDR3 in DNA: TGCGCCAGCAGCCAACGGACAGGGAGTGGAAACACCATATATTTT. It specifies CASSQRTGSGNTIYF.

The chain carries TRBV18 and TRBJ1-2; 10 bases fit TRBD1. Germline V gives CDR1 KGHSH, CDR2 LQKENI. With 1 base clipped from V and 6 bases from J, the junction kept 8 bases outside the gene matches. This CDR3 comprises 16 residues. The CDR3 sequence: CASSPRTGQGSHGYTF. In DNA, the CDR3 is TGTGCCAGCTCACCACGGACGGGACAGGGGAGTCATGGCTACACCTTC.

This chain joins TRBV11-2 and TRBJ2-1; 13 positions agree with TRBD2. The ends lost 5 bases at V and 0 bases at J; junction bases unmatched: 7. Germline V gene sequence: CDR1 SGHAT, CDR2 FQNNGV. This CDR3 has 18 residues. The CDR3 DNA follows: TGTGCCAGCAGCCCCGGGACTAGCGGGACCGGCTCCTACAATGAGCAGTTCTTC. This translates into CASSPGTSGTGSYNEQFF.

V is TRBV7-3 and J is TRBJ1-5, with 9 nucleotides matching TRBD1. The germline V gene has CDR1 SGHTA and CDR2 FQGTGA. This CDR3 contains 18 residues. V lost 2 bases to trimming and J lost 6 bases; unmatched junction nucleotides: 14. The CDR3 coding sequence is TGTGCCAGCAGCTTAGAAAGGCGGGACAGGGTAATAGGTCAGCCCCAGCATTTT. It specifies CASSLERRDRVIGQPQHF.

This chain links TRBV2 with TRBJ2-1, with D possibly TRBD2 on 6 matching bases. The CDR3 loop spans 18 amino acids. Germline assignment: CDR1 SNHLY and CDR2 FYNNEI. The V gene lost 7 bases and the J gene lost 2 bases, with 24 bases spanning the gap. This CDR3 is CASKGSTLAERPYNEQFF. CDR3 DNA sequence: TGTGCCAGCAAGGGGTCCACCTTAGCGGAGAGGCCCTACAATGAGCAGTTCTTC.

The J gene is TRBJ1-2, the V gene TRBV7-9; 8 bases match TRBD1. Germline V CDR1 and CDR2: SEHNR, FQNEAQ (reference sequence). There are 18 residues in the CDR3. The trim removed 5 bases at V and 5 bases at J, leaving 19 bases unmatched. The CDR3 spells CASSLFPGTGRVIYGYTF. Written as DNA, the CDR3 is TGTGCCAGCAGCCTATTCCCCGGGACAGGCCGTGTCATTTATGGCTACACCTTC. The whole variable domain, remainder taken from reference TRBV7-9 and TRBJ1-2, is DTGVSQNPRHKITKRGQNVTFRCDPISEHNRLYWYRQTLGQGPEFLTYFQNEAQLEKSRLLSDRFSAERPKGSFSTLEIQRTEQGDSAMYLCASSLFPGTGRVIYGYTFGSGTRLTVV.

This chain uses TRBV9 with TRBJ2-5; the match to TRBD2 covers 8 bases. CDR1 is SGDLS, CDR2 YYNGEE, per germline. V shed 1 base and J 4 bases; nucleotides not matched to a gene: 6. The CDR3 spans 15 residues. This CDR3 reads CASSVRLAGIETQYF. The CDR3 DNA reads TGTGCCAGCAGCGTAAGGCTAGCGGGCATAGAGACCCAGTACTTC.

This chain uses TRBV24-1 with TRBJ2-1, with 8 bases lining up with TRBD1. From germline, CDR1 is KGHDR and CDR2 SFDVKD. The CDR3 extends over 18 amino acids. The V and J ends lost 3 bases and 2 bases, in that order; junction bases with no gene match: 11. This CDR3 is CATSDDRTGSGPYNEQFF. The CDR3 DNA reads as TGTGCCACCAGTGATGATAGGACAGGGTCGGGGCCCTACAATGAGCAGTTCTTC.

V usage is TRBV19 and J usage is TRBJ2-1; D gene unclear. Between the trimmed V and J ends, which lost 5 bases and 4 bases, there was a span of 15 bases. The CDR3 spans 15 residues. Germline values: CDR1 LNHDA, CDR2 SQIVND (reference sequence). CDR3 region: CASSPLERSYNEQFF. The CDR3 nucleotides read TGTGCCAGTAGTCCCCTCGAGAGAAGTTACAATGAGCAGTTCTTC.

The chain has TRBV29-1 and TRBJ1-4; D might be TRBD1 (6 bases). Trimming left V 6 bases short and J 0 bases short, with 11 bases between. This CDR3 is 14 amino acids long. The germline V gene encodes CDR1 SQVTM and CDR2 ANQGSEA. CDR3 sequence: CSVMTGSTNEKLFF. CDR3 in DNA: TGCAGCGTCATGACAGGCTCAACTAATGAAAAACTGTTTTTT. The full variable domain, in which reference TRBV29-1 and TRBJ1-4 provide the parts outside the CDR3, is SAVISQKPSRDICQRGTSLTIQCQVDSQVTMMFWYRQQPGQSLTLIATANQGSEATYESGFVIDKFPISRPNLTFSTLTVSNMSPEDSSIYLCSVMTGSTNEKLFFGSGTQLSVL.

This clone showed up just once. The gene calls are TRBV23-1 and TRBJ1-1; maybe TRBD1 (5 bases). TRBV23-1 has ORF status, its function being uncertain. V was pared by 1 base and J by 6 bases, with 12 bases between. The CDR3 consists of 14 residues. In nucleotides, the CDR3 is TGCGCCAGCAGTCAATTATCAGGGATCTCTGAAGCTTTCTTT. This codes for CASSQLSGISEAFF.

V usage is TRBV27 and J usage is TRBJ1-3; weak D call: TRBD1 (5 bases). Trimming removed 2 bases at V and 5 bases at J, with 13 bases between. CDR3 length equals 15 residues. Per germline, CDR1 MNHEY and CDR2 SMNVEV (reference sequence). CDR3 sequence (DNA): TGTGCCAGCAGTTTACGGGCCAGGGATAGAAACACCATATATTTT. Its translation: CASSLRARDRNTIYF.

This rearrangement joins TRBV24-1 to TRBJ2-3; 9 bases match TRBD1. The CDR3 loop spans 15 amino acids. The germline V gene has CDR1 KGHDR and CDR2 SFDVKD. V trimming: 5 bases; J trimming: 7 bases; junction bases outside the gene matches: 9. The CDR3 nucleotides are TGTGCCACCAGTGTCCCGGGACAGGGCGTACATACGCAGTATTTT. Protein product: CATSVPGQGVHTQYF.

The chain recombines TRBV19 with TRBJ1-6; D unresolved. The CDR3 has 14 amino acids. Germline CDR1 is LNHDA and CDR2 is SQIVND (reference sequence). The ends were cut back, 3 bases at V and 8 bases at J, with 11 bases in the middle. The CDR3 DNA reads TGTGCCAGTAGTATCGTGCAGTCCTATTCACCCCTCCACTTT. Its protein is CASSIVQSYSPLHF.

The rearrangement links TRBV4-1 to TRBJ1-2, with D hard to call. With 0 bases removed from V and 5 bases from J, the gap between germline ends came to 10 bases. The CDR3 runs to 14 residues. The germline gives CDR1 MGHRA, CDR2 YSYEKL. CDR3 coding DNA: TGCGCCAGCAGCCAAGAGCGGCCGGTATATGGCTACACCTTC. Translation: CASSQERPVYGYTF.

The V call is TRBV20-1, the J call TRBJ1-1; 7 bases fit TRBD1. Trimming took 3 bases from V and 5 from J; bases not matched to a gene: 6. Germline CDR1 reads DFQATT; CDR2 reads SNEGSKA (reference sequence). The CDR3 runs 13 residues. This chain's CDR3 is CSASTGVGTEAFF. CDR3 sequence (DNA): TGCAGTGCTAGTACAGGGGTCGGGACTGAAGCTTTCTTT.

V usage is TRBV7-8 and J usage is TRBJ1-1; 7 nucleotides align to TRBD1. From germline, CDR1 is SGHVS and CDR2 FQNEAQ. This CDR3 is built from 16 residues. Germline trimming cut 0 bases from V and 0 bases from J; bases unmatched to any gene: 4. The CDR3 DNA follows: TGTGCCAGCAGCTTAGCCACCGGGACAGTGAACACTGAAGCTTTCTTT. Translation: CASSLATGTVNTEAFF.

This clone occurred once. The rearrangement joins TRBV21-1 to TRBJ2-7; TRBD1 is the table's D call, not checked against the DNA. TRBV21-1 is described as a pseudogene. The CDR3 sequence is 15 residues long. Here the CDR3 reads CASSKLRGTSYEQYF. The CDR3 region has the DNA TGTGCCAGCAGCAAATTAAGGGGGACGTCCTACGAGCAGTACTTC.

The J gene is TRBJ1-1, the V gene TRBV2; 10 bases align to TRBD1. CDR1 and CDR2 (germline): SNHLY, FYNNEI. V shed 9 bases, J shed 7 bases, and the junction held 8 bases outside the gene matches. This CDR3 contains 13 residues. CDR3 DNA: TGTGCCAGTTGGACAGGGGGAGGACTTGAAGCTTTCTTT. It codes for CASWTGGGLEAFF.

The V and J genes are TRBV30 and TRBJ2-1, with a tentative D call TRBD2 (6 bases). The V and J ends lost 2 bases and 8 bases respectively, with 16 bases between them. Germline V lookup: CDR1 GTSNPN, CDR2 SVGIG (reference sequence). The CDR3 has 14 residues. The CDR3 DNA reads TGTGCCTGGAGTCCGTCAGGAGGGAAGGATGAGCAGTTCTTC. As protein: CAWSPSGGKDEQFF.

The CDR3 sequence: CARRDRVTNYGYTF. The DNA for the CDR3 is TGCGCCAGACGGGACAGAGTAACTAACTATGGCTACACCTTC. This chain joins TRBV10-2 and TRBJ1-2; 7 bases agree with TRBD1. Germline V gives CDR1 WSHSY, CDR2 SAAADI. There are 14 residues in the CDR3. The junction had 7 bases not matched to a gene; V was cut back by 9 bases and J by 0 bases.

This chain joins TRBV30 and TRBJ1-6; 8 nucleotides line up with TRBD1. The CDR3 totals 14 residues. Germline V gene data show CDR1 as GTSNPN and CDR2 as SVGIG (reference sequence). J was trimmed by 9 bases and V by 3 bases; bases with no gene match: 7. CDR3 nucleotide sequence: TGTGCCTGGAGACCGACAGGGGATGTTTCACCCCTCCACTTT. Its protein is CAWRPTGDVSPLHF.

This chain's CDR3 is CASSSRQFQETQYF. The CDR3 nucleotides read TGTGCCAGCAGCTCGAGACAGTTCCAAGAGACCCAGTACTTC. This chain joins TRBV7-9 and TRBJ2-5, with D maybe TRBD1 (5 bases). The germline gives CDR1 SEHNR, CDR2 FQNEAQ (reference sequence). Trimming shortened V by 4 bases and J by 1 base, and 10 bases separated the two germline ends. This CDR3 comprises 14 residues.

This chain connects TRBV27 to TRBJ1-1; D ambiguous. The germline V gene encodes CDR1 MNHEY and CDR2 SMNVEV (reference sequence). CDR3 length equals 13 residues. The ends were cut back, 2 bases at V and 3 bases at J, with 7 bases in the middle. CDR3: CASSLVLDTEAFF. The DNA for the CDR3 is TGTGCCAGCAGTTTAGTCCTCGACACTGAAGCTTTCTTT.

V is TRBV7-9 and J is TRBJ2-1; 7 positions agree with TRBD2. V lost 5 bases and J lost 0; bases outside the gene matches: 7. Germline V gene lookup returns CDR1 SEHNR and CDR2 FQNEAQ (reference sequence). The CDR3 extends over 16 amino acids. The CDR3 coding sequence is TGTGCCAGCAGCCCGGGACTAAGGAGCTCCTACAATGAGCAGTTCTTC. Translating gives CASSPGLRSSYNEQFF.

The chain combines TRBV5-1 with TRBJ2-5, with 7 bases matching TRBD2. V shed 4 bases, J shed 2 bases, and the junction held 5 bases outside the gene matches. CDR3 length equals 14 residues. Germline CDR1 SGHRS, CDR2 YFSETQ. CDR3 DNA: TGCGCCAGCAGCGGCCCGGGACTACAAGAGACCCAGTACTTC. The encoded protein is CASSGPGLQETQYF.

The chain recombines TRBV3-1 (or the pseudogene TRBV3-2) with TRBJ1-3; tentatively, D is TRBD1 (5 bases). This CDR3 has 15 amino acids. Trimming left V 1 base short and J 0 bases short, with 7 bases between. Germline loops: CDR1 LGHDT, CDR2 YNNKEL (reference sequence). The CDR3 DNA is TGTGCCAGCAGCCAAGGCGGGGGCTCTGGAAACACCATATATTTT. Translating gives CASSQGGGSGNTIYF.

V gene TRBV5-8 combines with J gene TRBJ2-3; weak D call: TRBD2 (5 bases). This CDR3 has 16 residues. Germline CDR1 is SGHTS and CDR2 is YDEGEE. The V end was cut by 4 bases, the J end by 2 bases, with 17 bases between. CDR3 residues: CASSRGGRTTTDTQYF. CDR3 sequence (DNA): TGTGCCAGCAGCCGAGGAGGTCGCACAACCACAGATACGCAGTATTTT.